A selection of T cell receptor beta chains follows, all from one sample in a study of cytotoxic CD8 clonotypes in ibrutinib-treated CLL. The protocol was immunoSEQ multiplex PCR, while the TCRdb copy is restricted to in-frame clones and leaves out a portion. This table has about 50,000 clones, 50% to 70% appearing once. Source: PBMCs, taken at disease progression, from a patient treated with ibrutinib. The receptor source for this set is a human donor with chronic lymphocytic leukemia. CDR3s include the opening cysteine and the closing phenylalanine or tryptophan. Fields, in order: J gene, clone size, D gene, V gene, CDR3 DNA, CDR3 protein. The D gene is left open where the match is weak. Rows may omit the clone size; those that give it use once, few, many or a size class.

>TRBJ2-2|few|-|TRBV5-1
TGCGCCAGCAGCTTGGAAACCGGGGAGCTGTTTTTT
CASSLETGELFF
>TRBJ2-7|-|-|TRBV5-1
TGCGCCAGCAGCCCCAGGGGTGTAAGGTCCTACGAGCAGTACTTC
CASSPRGVRSYEQYF
>TRBJ2-7|few|TRBD2|TRBV27
TGTGCCAGCAGGCCTTCCGGGACTAGCGGGAGGTACGAGCAGTACTTC
CASRPSGTSGRYEQYF
>TRBJ1-5|-|-|TRBV7-2
TGTGCCAGCACCCGAGACACCGGGGATCAGCCCCAGCATTTT
CASTRDTGDQPQHF
>TRBJ1-6|-|TRBD1|TRBV5-1
TGCGCCAGCAACCGGACAGGGAGCTCACCCCTCCACTTT
CASNRTGSSPLHF
>TRBJ1-5|few|-|TRBV30
TGTGCCTGGAGCTGGGGATCTTATAGCAATCAGCCCCAGCATTTT
CAWSWGSYSNQPQHF
>TRBJ2-3|-|TRBD2|TRBV4-2
TGTGCCAGCAGCCCAGACGGACTAGCGGGGGGCACAGATACGCAGTATTTT
CASSPDGLAGGTDTQYF
>TRBJ1-6|-|-|TRBV9
TGTGCCAGCAGCCCCGGGGTGGGTAATTCACCCCTCCACTTT
CASSPGVGNSPLHF
>TRBJ2-3|-|-|TRBV13
TGTGCCAGCACTCCCACGGCTCCAGATACGCAGTATTTT
CASTPTAPDTQYF
>TRBJ2-1|few|TRBD2|TRBV7-3
TGTGCCAGCAGCTTTTCGCCGCTAGCGGGAGAAAATGAGCAGTTCTTC
CASSFSPLAGENEQFF
>TRBJ2-3|once|TRBD1|TRBV2
TGTGCCAGCAGACCGACAGGGCGACCCACAGATACGCAGTATTTT
CASRPTGRPTDTQYF
>TRBJ1-2|few|-|TRBV19
TGTGCCAGTAGACTTTGGACTGACAACTATGGCTACACCTTC
CASRLWTDNYGYTF
>TRBJ2-2|-|-|TRBV5-1
TGCGCCAGCAGCCCACCGACCTTAGTGACCGGGGAGCTGTTTTTT
CASSPPTLVTGELFF
>TRBJ2-3|-|-|TRBV9
TGTGCCAGCAGCGTAAGTCAGGGAGAATTCACAGATACGCAGTATTTT
CASSVSQGEFTDTQYF
>TRBJ2-3|-|-|TRBV4-3
TGCGCCAGCAGCCAGTTAGGGCAGGGGCAACGAGATACGCAGTATTTT
CASSQLGQGQRDTQYF
>TRBJ2-7|-|TRBD1|TRBV18
TGTGCCAGCTCACTCGACAGGGGCCCCTACGAGCAGTACTTC
CASSLDRGPYEQYF